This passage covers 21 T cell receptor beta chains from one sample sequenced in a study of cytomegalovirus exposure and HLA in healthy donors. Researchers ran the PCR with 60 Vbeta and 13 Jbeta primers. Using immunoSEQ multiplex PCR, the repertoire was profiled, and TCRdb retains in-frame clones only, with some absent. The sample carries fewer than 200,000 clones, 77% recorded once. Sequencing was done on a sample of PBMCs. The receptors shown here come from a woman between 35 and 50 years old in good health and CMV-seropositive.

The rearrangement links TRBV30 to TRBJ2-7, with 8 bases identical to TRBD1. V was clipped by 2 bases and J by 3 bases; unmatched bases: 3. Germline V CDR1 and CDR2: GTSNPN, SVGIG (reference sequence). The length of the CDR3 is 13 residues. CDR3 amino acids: CAWSKQGGYEQYF. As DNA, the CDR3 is TGTGCCTGGAGTAAACAGGGGGGCTACGAGCAGTACTTC.

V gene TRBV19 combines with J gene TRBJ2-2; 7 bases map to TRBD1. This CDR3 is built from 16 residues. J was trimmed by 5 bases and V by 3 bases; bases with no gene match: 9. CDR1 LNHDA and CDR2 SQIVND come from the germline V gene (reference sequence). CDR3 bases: TGTGCCAGTAGTATTCTCGGGACAGCACAAACCGGGGAGCTGTTTTTT. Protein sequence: CASSILGTAQTGELFF.

CDR3 sequence reads: CASSFSGGDNEQFF. In DNA, the CDR3 is TGTGCCAGCAGCTTTAGCGGGGGGGATAATGAGCAGTTCTTC. The chain uses TRBV7-2 and TRBJ2-1; TRBD2 matches 11 bases. Germline V gene sequence: CDR1 SGHTA, CDR2 FQGNSA. Trimming took 3 bases from V and 7 from J; bases not matched to a gene: 2. The CDR3 contains 14 residues.

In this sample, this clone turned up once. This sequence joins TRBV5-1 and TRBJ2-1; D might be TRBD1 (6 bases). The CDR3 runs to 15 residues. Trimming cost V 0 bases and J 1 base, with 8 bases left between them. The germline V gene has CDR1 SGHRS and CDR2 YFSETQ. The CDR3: CASSLEGVSYNEQFF. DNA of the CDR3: TGCGCCAGCAGCTTGGAGGGGGTTTCCTACAATGAGCAGTTCTTC.

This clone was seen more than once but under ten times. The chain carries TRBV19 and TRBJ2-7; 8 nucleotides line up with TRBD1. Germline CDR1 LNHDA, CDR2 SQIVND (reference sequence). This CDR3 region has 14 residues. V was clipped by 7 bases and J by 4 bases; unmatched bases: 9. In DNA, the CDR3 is TGTGCCAGTATCCCGGGACAGGCGGATTACGAGCAGTACTTC. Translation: CASIPGQADYEQYF.

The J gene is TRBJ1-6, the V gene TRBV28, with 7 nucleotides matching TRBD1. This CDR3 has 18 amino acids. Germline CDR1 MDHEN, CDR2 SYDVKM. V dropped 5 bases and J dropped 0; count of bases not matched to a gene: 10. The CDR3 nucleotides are TGTGCCAGCAGTCCCCGACAGGGTGGAGGCTCCTATAATTCACCCCTCCACTTT. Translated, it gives CASSPRQGGGSYNSPLHF.

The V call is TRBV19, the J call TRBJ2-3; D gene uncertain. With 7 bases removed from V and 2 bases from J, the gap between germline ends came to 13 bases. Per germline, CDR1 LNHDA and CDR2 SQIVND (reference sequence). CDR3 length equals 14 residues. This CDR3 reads CASNSREITDTQYF. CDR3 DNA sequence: TGTGCCAGTAATAGTAGAGAGATCACAGATACGCAGTATTTT.

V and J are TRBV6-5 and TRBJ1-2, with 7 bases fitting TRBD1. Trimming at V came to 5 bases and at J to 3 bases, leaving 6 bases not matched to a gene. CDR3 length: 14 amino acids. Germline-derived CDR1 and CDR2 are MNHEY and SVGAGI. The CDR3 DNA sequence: TGTGCCAGCAGTCGTGGGACAGAGGACTATGGCTACACCTTC. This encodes CASSRGTEDYGYTF.

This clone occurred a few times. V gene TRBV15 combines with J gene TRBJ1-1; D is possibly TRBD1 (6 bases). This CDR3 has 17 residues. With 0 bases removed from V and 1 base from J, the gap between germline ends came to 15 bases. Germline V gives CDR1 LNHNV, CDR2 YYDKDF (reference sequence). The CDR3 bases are TGTGCCACCAGCAGAGAATGGGGGCTAGGGCAGAACACTGAAGCTTTCTTT. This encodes CATSREWGLGQNTEAFF.

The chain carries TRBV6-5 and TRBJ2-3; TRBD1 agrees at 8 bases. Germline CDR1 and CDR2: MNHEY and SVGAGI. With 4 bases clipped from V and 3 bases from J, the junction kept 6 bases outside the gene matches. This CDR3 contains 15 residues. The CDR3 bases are TGTGCCAGCAGTTTCACCAGGGGGCGGACAGATACGCAGTATTTT. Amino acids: CASSFTRGRTDTQYF.

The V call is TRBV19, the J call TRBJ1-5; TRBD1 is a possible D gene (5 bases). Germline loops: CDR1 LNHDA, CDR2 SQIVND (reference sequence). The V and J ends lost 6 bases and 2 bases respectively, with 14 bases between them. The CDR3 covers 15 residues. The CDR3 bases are TGTGCCAGTAGGGATCCCAGGGTCGGCAATCAGCCCCAGCATTTT. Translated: CASRDPRVGNQPQHF.

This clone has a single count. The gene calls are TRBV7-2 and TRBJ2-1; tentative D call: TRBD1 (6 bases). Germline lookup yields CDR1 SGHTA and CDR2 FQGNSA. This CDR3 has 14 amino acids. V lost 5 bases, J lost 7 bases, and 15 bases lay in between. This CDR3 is CASSDDRWANEQFF. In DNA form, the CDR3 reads TGTGCCAGCAGCGACGACAGGTGGGCAAATGAGCAGTTCTTC.

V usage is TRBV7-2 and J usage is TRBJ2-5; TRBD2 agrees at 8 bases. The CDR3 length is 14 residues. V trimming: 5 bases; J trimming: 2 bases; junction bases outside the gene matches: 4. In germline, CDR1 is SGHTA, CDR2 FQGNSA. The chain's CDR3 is CASSPSGHQETQYF. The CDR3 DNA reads TGTGCCAGCAGCCCTAGCGGGCATCAAGAGACCCAGTACTTC. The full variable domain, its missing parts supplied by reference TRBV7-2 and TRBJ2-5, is GAGVSQSPSNKVTEKGKDVELRCDPISGHTALYWYRQSLGQGLEFLIYFQGNSAPDKSGLPSDRFSAERTGGSVSTLTIQRTQQEDSAVYLCASSPSGHQETQYFGPGTRLLVL.

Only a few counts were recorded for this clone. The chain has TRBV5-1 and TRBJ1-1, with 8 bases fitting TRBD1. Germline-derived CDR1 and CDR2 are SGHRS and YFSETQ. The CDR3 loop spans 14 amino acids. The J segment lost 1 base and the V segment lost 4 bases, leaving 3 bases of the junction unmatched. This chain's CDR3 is CASSVGQENTEAFF. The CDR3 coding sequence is TGCGCCAGCAGCGTGGGACAGGAGAACACTGAAGCTTTCTTT.

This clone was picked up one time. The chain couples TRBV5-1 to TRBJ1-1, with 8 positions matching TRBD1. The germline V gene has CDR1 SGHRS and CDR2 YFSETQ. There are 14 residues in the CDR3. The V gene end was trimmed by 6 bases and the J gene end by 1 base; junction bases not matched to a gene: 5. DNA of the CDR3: TGCGCCAGCACAAAAGGGACAGGGAACACTGAAGCTTTCTTT. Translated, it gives CASTKGTGNTEAFF.

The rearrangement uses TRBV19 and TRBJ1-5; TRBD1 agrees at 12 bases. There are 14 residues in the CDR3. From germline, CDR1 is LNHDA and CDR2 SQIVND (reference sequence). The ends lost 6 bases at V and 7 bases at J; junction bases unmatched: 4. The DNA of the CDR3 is TGTGCCAGTAGCGGGACAGGGGGCGGACAGCCCCAGCATTTT. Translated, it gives CASSGTGGGQPQHF. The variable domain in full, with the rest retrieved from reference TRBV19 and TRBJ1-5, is DGGITQSPKYLFRKEGQNVTLSCEQNLNHDAMYWYRQDPGQGLRLIYYSQIVNDFQKGDIAEGYSVSREKKESFPLTVTSAQKNPTAFYLCASSGTGGGQPQHFGDGTRLSIL.

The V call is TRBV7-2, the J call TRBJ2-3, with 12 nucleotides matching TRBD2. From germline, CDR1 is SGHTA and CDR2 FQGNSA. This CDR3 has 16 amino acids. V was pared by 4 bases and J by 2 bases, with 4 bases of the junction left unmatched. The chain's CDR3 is CASSSGLAGATDTQYF. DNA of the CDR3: TGTGCCAGCAGCTCGGGACTAGCGGGTGCCACAGATACGCAGTATTTT.

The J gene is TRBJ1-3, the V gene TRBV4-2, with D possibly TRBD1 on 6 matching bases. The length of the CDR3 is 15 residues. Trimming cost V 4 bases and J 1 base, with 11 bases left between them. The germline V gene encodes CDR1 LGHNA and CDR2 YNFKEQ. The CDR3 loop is CASSRGHQSGNTIYF. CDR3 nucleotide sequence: TGTGCCAGCAGCCGGGGACATCAATCTGGAAACACCATATATTTT.

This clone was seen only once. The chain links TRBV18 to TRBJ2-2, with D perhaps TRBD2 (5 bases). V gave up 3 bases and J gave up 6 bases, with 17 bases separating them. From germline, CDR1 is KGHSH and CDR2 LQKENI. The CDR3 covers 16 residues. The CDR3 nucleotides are TGTGCCAGCTCACCGCGGTTCGGGGTTGACTCCGGGGAGCTGTTTTTT. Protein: CASSPRFGVDSGELFF.

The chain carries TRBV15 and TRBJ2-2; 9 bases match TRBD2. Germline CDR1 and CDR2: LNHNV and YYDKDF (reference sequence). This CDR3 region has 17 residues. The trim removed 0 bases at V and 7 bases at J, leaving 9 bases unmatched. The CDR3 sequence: CATSRELIAGAVGELFF. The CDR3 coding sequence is TGTGCCACCAGCAGAGAGTTGATAGCGGGAGCGGTCGGGGAGCTGTTTTTT.

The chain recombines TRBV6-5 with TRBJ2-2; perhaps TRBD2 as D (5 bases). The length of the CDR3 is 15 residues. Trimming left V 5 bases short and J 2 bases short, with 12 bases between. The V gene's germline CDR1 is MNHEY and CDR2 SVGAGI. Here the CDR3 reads CASSVGLRNTGELFF. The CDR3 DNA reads TGTGCCAGCAGTGTAGGACTCAGAAACACCGGGGAGCTGTTTTTT.